Below, 26 T cell receptor beta chains from the same sample are listed, as sequenced in a study of blood T cell repertoires in COVID-19. TCRdb's copy holds only in-frame clones and misses some; the assay was immunoSEQ multiplex PCR. The table has 250,000 or so clones, around 88% seen once. Sequencing was carried out using peripheral blood. These receptor sequences come from a man aged 25 to 45 with active or convalescent COVID-19.

This chain connects TRBV30 to TRBJ1-4; weak D call: TRBD1 (6 bases). The germline V and J ends were trimmed by 6 bases and 7 bases, with 15 bases remaining between them. Per the germline V gene, CDR1 is GTSNPN and CDR2 is SVGIG (reference sequence). The CDR3 sequence is 13 residues long. CDR3 in DNA: TGTGCCTGCGGTAAGGGGGATATTGAAAAACTGTTTTTT. Translated: CACGKGDIEKLFF.

The chain combines TRBV7-2 with TRBJ2-2; 12 bases line up with TRBD2. With 7 bases clipped from V and 0 bases from J, the junction kept 3 bases outside the gene matches. The CDR3 spans 16 residues. From germline, CDR1 is SGHTA and CDR2 FQGNSA. The CDR3 nucleotides are TGTGCCAGCACCGGACTAGCGGGACCGAACACCGGGGAGCTGTTTTTT. This sequence encodes CASTGLAGPNTGELFF.

The chain uses TRBV29-1 and TRBJ2-7; 11 nucleotides align to TRBD2. Germline assignment: CDR1 SQVTM and CDR2 ANQGSEA. CDR3 length equals 15 residues. Trimming removed 4 bases from V and 2 bases from J; junction bases left unmatched: 7. The CDR3 sequence: CSVAGTSGETYEQYF. CDR3 DNA sequence: TGCAGCGTTGCCGGGACTAGCGGCGAAACCTACGAGCAGTACTTC.

The gene calls are TRBV7-9 and TRBJ2-5, with D perhaps TRBD1 (6 bases). Germline lookup yields CDR1 SEHNR and CDR2 FQNEAQ (reference sequence). This CDR3 spans 11 amino acids. Trimming removed 11 bases from V and 3 bases from J, with 10 bases in between. The CDR3: CAGQTEETQYF. The CDR3, as DNA: TGTGCCGGACAGACCGAAGAGACCCAGTACTTC.

The chain links TRBV27 to TRBJ1-1, with D possibly matching TRBD1 (6 bases). Germline V gene sequence: CDR1 MNHEY, CDR2 SMNVEV (reference sequence). Trimming left V 5 bases short and J 12 bases short, with 16 bases between. The CDR3 contains 12 residues. The CDR3 sequence: CASSPREGGSFF. The DNA for the CDR3 is TGTGCCAGCAGTCCGCGTGAAGGGGGATCTTTCTTT.

The chain combines TRBV5-1 with TRBJ1-1; TRBD1 matches 12 bases. Germline V gene sequence: CDR1 SGHRS, CDR2 YFSETQ. Germline trimming cut 0 bases from V and 2 bases from J; bases unmatched to any gene: 2. CDR3 length: 16 amino acids. This CDR3 reads CASSLGDRGRNTEAFF. In DNA, the CDR3 is TGCGCCAGCAGCTTGGGGGACAGGGGGCGAAACACTGAAGCTTTCTTT.

J is TRBJ1-6 and V is TRBV6-2 or TRBV6-3; D remains unclear. The germline V and J ends were trimmed by 2 bases and 9 bases, with 5 bases remaining between them. This CDR3 region has 12 residues. Germline V gives CDR1 MNHEY, CDR2 SVGEGT. The CDR3 nucleotides read TGTGCCAGCAGTTACCCCTTTTCACCCCTCCACTTT. This codes for CASSYPFSPLHF.

This clone was observed a single time. The chain carries TRBV10-2 and TRBJ1-5; possible D gene TRBD1, 6 bases. The germline gives CDR1 WSHSY, CDR2 SAAADI. The CDR3 length is 14 residues. Deletions cut 2 bases from V and 7 bases from J, with 12 bases between. The CDR3 here is CASSEAGGGQPQHF. The CDR3 DNA reads as TGCGCCAGCAGTGAGGCGGGGGGCGGGCAGCCCCAGCATTTT.

This chain links TRBV5-1 with TRBJ2-5; 10 nucleotides line up with TRBD2. V trimming: 5 bases; J trimming: 5 bases; junction bases outside the gene matches: 6. This CDR3 contains 14 residues. The germline V gene has CDR1 SGHRS and CDR2 YFSETQ. This CDR3 reads CASRRTSGIETQYF. The CDR3 region has the DNA TGCGCCAGCAGGCGAACTAGCGGGATCGAGACCCAGTACTTC.

The chain has TRBV6-5 and TRBJ1-4; 7 nucleotides agree with TRBD1. The CDR3 spans 15 residues. Per germline, CDR1 MNHEY and CDR2 SVGAGI. V shed 8 bases and J 3 bases; nucleotides not matched to a gene: 9. CDR3: CASPTGAGANEKLFF. The CDR3, as DNA: TGTGCCAGCCCTACAGGGGCAGGGGCTAATGAAAAACTGTTTTTT.

This chain uses TRBV6-5 with TRBJ2-2; maybe TRBD1 (6 bases). V was cut by 6 bases and J by 3 bases, with 11 bases left in between. Germline V gives CDR1 MNHEY, CDR2 SVGAGI. There are 14 residues in the CDR3. The CDR3 region is CASRRTADTGELFF. CDR3 in DNA: TGTGCCAGCAGGAGGACAGCAGACACCGGGGAGCTGTTTTTT.

The chain recombines TRBV9 with TRBJ2-3, with D tentatively TRBD1 (5 bases). In germline, CDR1 is SGDLS, CDR2 YYNGEE. The CDR3 spans 15 residues. V lost 1 base and J lost 4, with 13 bases in between. CDR3 loop: CASSVTEGVADTQYF. CDR3 bases: TGTGCCAGCAGCGTAACGGAAGGGGTTGCAGATACGCAGTATTTT.

This clone appeared once. The CDR3 sequence is CASSPGGSRQPQHF. As DNA, the CDR3 is TGTGCCAGCAGTCCTGGGGGGTCCCGGCAGCCCCAGCATTTT. The chain links TRBV27 to TRBJ1-5; possible D gene TRBD1, 5 bases. Germline V gives CDR1 MNHEY, CDR2 SMNVEV (reference sequence). CDR3 size: 14 residues. V dropped 5 bases and J dropped 7 bases, with 15 bases sitting between them.

This chain links TRBV19 with TRBJ2-1; a possible D gene is TRBD2 (6 bases). This CDR3 region has 17 residues. Germline CDR1 is LNHDA and CDR2 is SQIVND (reference sequence). The V end was cut by 5 bases, the J end by 2 bases, with 19 bases between. This CDR3 is CASSVGLLTPTYNEQFF. The DNA for the CDR3 is TGTGCCAGTAGTGTGGGACTTTTGACCCCAACCTACAATGAGCAGTTCTTC.

This sequence joins TRBV30 and TRBJ1-2; TRBD1 matches at 8 bases. Germline V gene data show CDR1 as GTSNPN and CDR2 as SVGIG (reference sequence). The CDR3 covers 12 residues. V shed 3 bases and J 8 bases; nucleotides not matched to a gene: 5. CDR3 bases: TGTGCCTGGAGGTCATCAGGGGGCGGCTACACCTTC. Translation: CAWRSSGGGYTF.

The rearrangement links TRBV5-1 to TRBJ2-6; possible D gene TRBD2, 5 bases. The CDR3 sequence is 14 residues long. V was cut by 4 bases and J by 0 bases, with 5 bases left in between. Germline V lookup: CDR1 SGHRS, CDR2 YFSETQ. This CDR3 reads CASSGSSGANVLTF. The DNA of the CDR3 is TGCGCCAGCAGCGGGAGCTCTGGGGCCAACGTCCTGACTTTC. Drawing the rest from reference TRBV5-1 and TRBJ2-6, the complete variable domain is KAGVTQTPRYLIKTRGQQVTLSCSPISGHRSVSWYQQTPGQGLQFLFEYFSETQRNKGNFPGRFSGRQFSNSRSEMNVSTLELGDSALYLCASSGSSGANVLTFGAGSRLTVL.

The J gene is TRBJ2-1, the V gene TRBV9; 8 positions agree with TRBD2. The V gene end was trimmed by 4 bases and the J gene end by 6 bases; junction bases not matched to a gene: 3. Germline-derived CDR1 and CDR2 are SGDLS and YYNGEE. The CDR3 is made up of 13 amino acids. The CDR3: CASSPSGGNEQFF. CDR3 nucleotides: TGTGCCAGCAGCCCCAGCGGGGGCAATGAGCAGTTCTTC.

V usage is TRBV24-1 and J usage is TRBJ2-3; maybe TRBD1 (6 bases). The length of the CDR3 is 15 residues. Germline values: CDR1 KGHDR, CDR2 SFDVKD. The V end was cut by 4 bases, the J end by 3 bases, with 13 bases between. The CDR3 nucleotides read TGTGCCACCAGTGAAGCAGGGGACGGAACAGATACGCAGTATTTT. Its translation: CATSEAGDGTDTQYF.

V is TRBV6-2 or TRBV6-3 and J is TRBJ2-7; 7 bases fit TRBD1. J gave up 2 bases and V 5 bases, and 6 bases lay outside the gene matches. The germline CDR1 and CDR2 sequences are MNHEY and SVGEGT. This CDR3 spans 14 amino acids. CDR3 bases: TGTGCCAGCAGTCCACCGGGACAGCCCTACGAGCAGTACTTC. The encoded protein is CASSPPGQPYEQYF.

The chain has TRBV4-1 and TRBJ1-5; D may be TRBD1 (6 bases). The CDR3 has 13 amino acids. V lost 1 base and J 5 bases, leaving 6 bases between the germline ends. Per the germline V gene, CDR1 is MGHRA and CDR2 is YSYEKL. The DNA for the CDR3 is TGCGCCAGCAGCCAAGGGACAGATCAGCCCCAGCATTTT. Encoded protein: CASSQGTDQPQHF.

This clone has just a few counts. V is TRBV6-6 and J is TRBJ1-5; D remains ambiguous. CDR1 and CDR2 from the germline V gene are MNHNY and SVGAGI (reference sequence). The CDR3 length is 14 residues. The V and J ends lost 4 bases and 6 bases respectively, with 13 bases between them. The CDR3 DNA reads as TGTGCCAGCAGTTCTGCGCGGGAAAGTCAGCCCCAGCATTTT. Translating gives CASSSARESQPQHF.

The V gene is TRBV12-3 or TRBV12-4, the J gene TRBJ1-6; D gene ambiguous. This CDR3 spans 13 amino acids. V lost 1 base and J 6 bases, leaving 4 bases between the germline ends. CDR3 region: CASSLELNSPLHF. In nucleotides, the CDR3 is TGTGCCAGCAGTTTAGAGCTTAATTCACCCCTCCACTTT.

This chain connects TRBV6-1 to TRBJ2-7; 12 bases map to TRBD1. The V gene end was trimmed by 3 bases and the J gene end by 6 bases; junction bases not matched to a gene: 6. CDR3 size: 15 residues. Germline CDR1 reads MNHNS; CDR2 reads SASEGT. CDR3: CASSDAGTGGFEQYF. The CDR3 coding sequence is TGTGCCAGCAGTGACGCCGGGACAGGGGGCTTCGAGCAGTACTTC.

The rearrangement links TRBV9 to TRBJ1-1; 7 bases align to TRBD1. V gave up 4 bases and J gave up 2 bases; unmatched junction bases: 5. There are 14 residues in the CDR3. Looked up from germline, CDR1 is SGDLS and CDR2 is YYNGEE. CDR3 nucleotides: TGTGCCAGCAGCACTCGGACAGGAAACACTGAAGCTTTCTTT. This translates into CASSTRTGNTEAFF.

J is TRBJ1-4 and V is TRBV11-2; D ambiguous. CDR1 is SGHAT and CDR2 is FQNNGV in the germline V gene. The CDR3 covers 12 residues. V gave up 2 bases and J gave up 7 bases, with 5 bases separating them. In DNA form, the CDR3 reads TGTGCCAGCAGCTTAAAGAGTGAAAAACTGTTTTTT. Translation gives CASSLKSEKLFF.

The V and J genes are TRBV4-3 and TRBJ2-1; D not certain. CDR3 length: 17 amino acids. The V gene lost 0 bases and the J gene lost 5 bases, with 17 bases spanning the gap. Germline CDR1 reads LGHNA; CDR2 reads YSLEER. For the CDR3, the DNA is TGCGCCAGCAGCCAAGATCTTGCCGGAGAATACGACAATGAGCAGTTCTTC. Amino acid sequence: CASSQDLAGEYDNEQFF.